Listed here are 2 T cell receptor beta chains from one sample, sequenced in a study of PD-1 blockade in classical Hodgkin lymphoma. Repertoires were generated with immunoSEQ multiplex PCR, while TCRdb's copy carries only in-frame clones and drops some. The sample lists some 14,000 clones, 86% occurring once. Time point meaning: newly diagnosed, previously untreated cHL patient sample. Purification of CD4+ T cells from thawed PBMCs was performed via magnetic negative selection. Sequenced material: CD4+ T cells from blood. Receptors were obtained from a human donor with classical Hodgkin lymphoma.

This clone was seen a handful of times. The J gene is TRBJ1-3, the V gene TRBV28; no reliable D call. Germline V gives CDR1 MDHEN, CDR2 SYDVKM. CDR3 length equals 15 residues. V dropped 5 bases and J dropped 3 bases, with 14 bases sitting between them. In DNA, the CDR3 is TGTGCCAGCAGTGGAAATGTAGTAGTTGGAAACACCATATATTTT. Residues: CASSGNVVVGNTIYF.

The table lists this clone with a count of one. The CDR3 is CASRGQGVNTGELFF. The CDR3 bases are TGTGCCAGCAGGGGACAGGGGGTGAACACCGGGGAGCTGTTTTTT. This chain connects TRBV28 to TRBJ2-2, with 11 bases fitting TRBD1. After removal of 6 bases from V and 1 base from J, the junction contained 1 base not matched to a gene. Looked up from germline, CDR1 is MDHEN and CDR2 is SYDVKM. The CDR3 extends over 15 amino acids.